The rows below give T cell receptor beta chains drawn from one sample of a study of blood T cell repertoires in COVID-19. Sequencing used immunoSEQ multiplex PCR; TCRdb keeps in-frame clones, though not all of them. The table records about 120,000 clones, over 65% of them present only once. The source material was peripheral blood. The receptors derive from a woman in her 70s with acute or convalescent COVID-19. Both conserved end residues are part of each CDR3. The order of the fields is J gene, V gene, clone size, D gene, CDR3 protein, CDR3 DNA. The D gene is left open where the match is weak. Not all rows give a size; the values are once, few, many and, for expanded clones, a class.

j_call: TRBJ2-5
v_call: TRBV5-6
clone_size: -
d_call: -
cdr3_aa: CASSLYGREGQETQYF
cdr3_nt: TGTGCCAGCAGCTTGTATGGCAGGGAAGGTCAAGAGACCCAGTACTTC

j_call: TRBJ1-5
v_call: TRBV19
clone_size: -
d_call: -
cdr3_aa: CASIDLLRTDSNQPQHF
cdr3_nt: TGTGCCAGTATTGACTTGCTTAGGACAGATAGCAATCAGCCCCAGCATTTT

j_call: TRBJ2-1
v_call: TRBV2
clone_size: -
d_call: -
cdr3_aa: CASSEYGQFGEQFF
cdr3_nt: TGTGCCAGCAGTGAGTACGGACAGTTCGGTGAGCAGTTCTTC

j_call: TRBJ2-1
v_call: TRBV19
clone_size: -
d_call: TRBD2
cdr3_aa: CASTEIGTSIRDEQFF
cdr3_nt: TGTGCCAGTACCGAGATTGGGACTAGCATAAGGGATGAGCAGTTCTTC

j_call: TRBJ1-5
v_call: TRBV6-2/TRBV6-3
clone_size: few
d_call: TRBD1
cdr3_aa: CASSQGTDHQPQHF
cdr3_nt: TGTGCCAGCAGTCAGGGGACAGATCATCAGCCCCAGCATTTT

j_call: TRBJ2-5
v_call: TRBV11-3
clone_size: -
d_call: -
cdr3_aa: CASSLAYRVRETQYF
cdr3_nt: TGTGCCAGCAGCTTAGCTTACAGGGTTCGAGAGACCCAGTACTTC

j_call: TRBJ1-1
v_call: TRBV2
clone_size: -
d_call: -
cdr3_aa: CASRLEGRGTEAFF
cdr3_nt: TGTGCCAGCAGGTTGGAGGGTAGGGGCACTGAAGCTTTCTTT

j_call: TRBJ1-1
v_call: TRBV7-3
clone_size: once
d_call: -
cdr3_aa: CASSLNPGLNTEAFF
cdr3_nt: TGTGCCAGCAGCTTAAACCCAGGGCTCAACACTGAAGCTTTCTTT

j_call: TRBJ1-1
v_call: TRBV7-8
clone_size: few
d_call: -
cdr3_aa: CASSLEMTRTEAFF
cdr3_nt: TGTGCCAGCAGCTTAGAGATGACGAGGACTGAAGCTTTCTTT

j_call: TRBJ1-5
v_call: TRBV6-5
clone_size: -
d_call: -
cdr3_aa: CASSYSQNQPQHF
cdr3_nt: TGTGCCAGCAGTTACTCGCAGAATCAGCCCCAGCATTTT